The present TCR beta chain was sequenced within a study of regulatory T cells in long-lasting Graves disease. CDR1 is DFQATT and CDR2 is SNEGSKA in the germline V gene (reference sequence). The trim removed 0 bases at V and 4 bases at J, leaving 6 bases unmatched. This CDR3 is built from 16 residues. Arm-PCR of CDR3 regions and iRepertoire HTBI primers were the basis on which TCR beta libraries were built. TCRdb re-called the multiplex PCR reads with MiXCR, one entry per CDR3 protein. The sample includes 300,000 to 400,000 distinct CDR3 sequences, around 15% of them seen just once. The time point here: newly diagnosed GD, antithyroid drugs for less than 3 months. After RNA was extracted from PBMCs, the TCR library was made from it. This clonotype was found a few times. The sample also formed part of further work on T cells in Graves' hyperthyroidism and ophthalmopathy.

This sequence was found in a man between 40 and 49 years old with Graves disease. Sequences were derived from peripheral blood mononuclear cells (PBMCs), sampled at new diagnosis, from a patient treated with antithyroid drugs. The chain recombines TRBV20-1 with TRBJ1-6; 7 bases are a match to TRBD1. CDR3 coding DNA: TGCAGTGCTAGAGATAAGGGGGCGAGTTATAATTCACCCCTCCACTTT. Protein sequence: CSARDKGASYNSPLHF.